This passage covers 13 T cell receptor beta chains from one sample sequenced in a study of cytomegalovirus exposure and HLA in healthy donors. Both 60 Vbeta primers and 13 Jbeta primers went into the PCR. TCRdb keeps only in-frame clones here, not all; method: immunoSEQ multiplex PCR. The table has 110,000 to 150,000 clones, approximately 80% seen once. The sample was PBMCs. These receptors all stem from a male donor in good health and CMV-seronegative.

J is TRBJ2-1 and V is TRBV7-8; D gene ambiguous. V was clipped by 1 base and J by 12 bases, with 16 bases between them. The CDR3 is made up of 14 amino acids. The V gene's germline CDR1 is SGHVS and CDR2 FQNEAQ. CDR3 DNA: TGTGCCAGCAGCTTAGTGGTGCCTGCTACGGGGCAGTTCTTC. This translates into CASSLVVPATGQFF.

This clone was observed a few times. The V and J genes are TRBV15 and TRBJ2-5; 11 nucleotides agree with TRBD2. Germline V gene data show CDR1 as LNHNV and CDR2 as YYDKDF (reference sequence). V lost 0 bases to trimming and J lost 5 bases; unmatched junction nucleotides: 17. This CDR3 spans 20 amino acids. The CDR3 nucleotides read TGTGCCACCAGCAGAGATAAGCTCTATCCTCTAGCGGGGGGCTGGGAGACCCAGTACTTC. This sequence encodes CATSRDKLYPLAGGWETQYF.

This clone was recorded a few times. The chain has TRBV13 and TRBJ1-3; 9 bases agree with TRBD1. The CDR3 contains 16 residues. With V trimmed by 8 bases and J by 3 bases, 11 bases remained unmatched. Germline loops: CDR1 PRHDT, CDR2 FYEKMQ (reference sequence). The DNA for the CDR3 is TGTGCCAGCGGGACAGGGTTTCCTTGGGGTGGAAACACCATATATTTT. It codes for CASGTGFPWGGNTIYF.

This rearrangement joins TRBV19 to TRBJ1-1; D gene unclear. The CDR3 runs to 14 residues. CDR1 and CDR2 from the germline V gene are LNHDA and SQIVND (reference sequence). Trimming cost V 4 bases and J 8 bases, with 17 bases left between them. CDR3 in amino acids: CASSTQTQAIEAFF. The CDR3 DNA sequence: TGTGCCAGTAGTACCCAAACTCAGGCAATCGAAGCTTTCTTT. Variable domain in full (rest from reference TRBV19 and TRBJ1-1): DGGITQSPKYLFRKEGQNVTLSCEQNLNHDAMYWYRQDPGQGLRLIYYSQIVNDFQKGDIAEGYSVSREKKESFPLTVTSAQKNPTAFYLCASSTQTQAIEAFFGQGTRLTVV.

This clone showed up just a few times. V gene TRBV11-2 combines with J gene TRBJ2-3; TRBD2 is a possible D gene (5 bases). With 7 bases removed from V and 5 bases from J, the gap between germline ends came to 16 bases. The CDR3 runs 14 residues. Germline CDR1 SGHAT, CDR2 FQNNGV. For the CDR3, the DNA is TGTGCCAGCACCCTGACTATGCTTGGAGATACGCAGTATTTT. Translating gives CASTLTMLGDTQYF.

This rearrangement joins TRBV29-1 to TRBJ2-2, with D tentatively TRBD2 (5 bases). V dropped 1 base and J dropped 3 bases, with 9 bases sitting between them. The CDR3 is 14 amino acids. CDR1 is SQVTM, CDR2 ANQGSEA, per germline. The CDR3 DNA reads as TGCAGCGTTGAAGGCAGCGGAGACACCGGGGAGCTGTTTTTT. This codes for CSVEGSGDTGELFF.

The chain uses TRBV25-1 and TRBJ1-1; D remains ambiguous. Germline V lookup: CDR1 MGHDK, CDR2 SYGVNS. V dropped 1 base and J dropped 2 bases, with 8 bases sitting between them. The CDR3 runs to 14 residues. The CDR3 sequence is CASSEFGRNTEAFF. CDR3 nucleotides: TGTGCCAGCAGTGAATTTGGCAGAAACACTGAAGCTTTCTTT.

The CDR3 here is CASSLSPTHLAKNIQYF. The DNA for the CDR3 is TGTGCCAGCAGTTTATCCCCAACCCACTTAGCCAAAAACATTCAGTACTTC. V usage is TRBV28 and J usage is TRBJ2-4, with D uncertain. The CDR3 is 17 amino acids. Germline values: CDR1 MDHEN, CDR2 SYDVKM. V was trimmed by 1 base and J by 0 bases, leaving 13 bases between them. Filled out from reference TRBV28 and TRBJ2-4, the complete variable domain reads DVKVTQSSRYLVKRTGEKVFLECVQDMDHENMFWYRQDPGLGLRLIYFSYDVKMKEKGDIPEGYSVSREKKERFSLILESASTNQTSMYLCASSLSPTHLAKNIQYFGAGTRLSVL.

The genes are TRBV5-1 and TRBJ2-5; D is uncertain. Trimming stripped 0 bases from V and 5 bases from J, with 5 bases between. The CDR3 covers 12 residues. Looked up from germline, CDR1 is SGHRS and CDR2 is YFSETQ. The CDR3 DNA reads TGCGCCAGCAGCTTGGACAGTGAGACCCAGTACTTC. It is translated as CASSLDSETQYF.

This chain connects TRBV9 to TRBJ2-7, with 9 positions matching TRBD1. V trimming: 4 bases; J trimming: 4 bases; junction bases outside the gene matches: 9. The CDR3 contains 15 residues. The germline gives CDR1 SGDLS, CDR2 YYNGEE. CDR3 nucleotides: TGTGCCAGCAGCTTGGGACAGGGTGGAGGATACGAGCAGTACTTC. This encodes CASSLGQGGGYEQYF.

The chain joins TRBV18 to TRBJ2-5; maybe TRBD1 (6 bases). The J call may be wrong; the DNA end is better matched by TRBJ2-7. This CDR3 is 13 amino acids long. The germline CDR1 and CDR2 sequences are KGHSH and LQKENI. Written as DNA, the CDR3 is TGTGCCAGCTCACCGGACAGAAGTAACGAGCAGTACTTC. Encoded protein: CASSPDRSNEQYF.

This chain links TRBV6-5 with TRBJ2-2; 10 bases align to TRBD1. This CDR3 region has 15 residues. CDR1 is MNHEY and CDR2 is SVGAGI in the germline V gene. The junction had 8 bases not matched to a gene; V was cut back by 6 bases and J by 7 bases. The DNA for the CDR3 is TGTGCCAGCAGACTCGGGACAGGGGCTGTCGGGGAGCTGTTTTTT. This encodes CASRLGTGAVGELFF.

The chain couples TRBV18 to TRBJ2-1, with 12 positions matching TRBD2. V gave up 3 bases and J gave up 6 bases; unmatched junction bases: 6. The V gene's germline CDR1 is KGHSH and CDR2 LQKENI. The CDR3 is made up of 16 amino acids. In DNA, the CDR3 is TGTGCCAGCTCACCGAGTTCTAGCGGGAGGGCCAATGAGCAGTTCTTC. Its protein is CASSPSSSGRANEQFF. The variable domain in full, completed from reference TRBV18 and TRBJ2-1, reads NAGVMQNPRHLVRRRGQEARLRCSPMKGHSHVYWYRQLPEEGLKFMVYLQKENIIDESGMPKERFSAEFPKEGPSILRIQQVVRGDSAAYFCASSPSSSGRANEQFFGPGTRLTVL.